This TCR beta chain was found in a study of cytomegalovirus exposure and HLA in healthy donors. V lost 8 bases to trimming and J lost 0 bases; unmatched junction nucleotides: 8. Germline V gene data show CDR1 as MNHNS and CDR2 as SASEGT. This CDR3 has 15 amino acids. The PCR was carried out with 60 Vbeta primers and 13 Jbeta primers. Method: immunoSEQ multiplex PCR; TCRdb's copy keeps in-frame clones and lacks some. The sample has more than 95,000 clones; 81% are singletons. The TCR originated in a man aged 18 to 30 in good health and CMV-seronegative. The source material was PBMCs. The chain recombines TRBV6-1 with TRBJ2-7; TRBD1 matches at 9 bases. CDR3 nucleotides: TGTGCCAGCGAGGTGGAGACAGGGGGCTCCTACGAGCAGTACTTC. Its translation is CASEVETGGSYEQYF.